The 26 T cell receptor beta chains in this list originate from one sample, sequenced in a study of shared clonotypes between healthy human individuals. Sequenced by immunoSEQ multiplex PCR; TCRdb stores in-frame clones only, minus some. This table holds more than 1 million clones, around 78% found once. The sequenced sample was memory CD4+ T cells from PBMCs. Subset indicated: CD45RA-negative fraction. The receptors come from a man between 18 and 35 years old in good health. Some clones in this sample may be carry-over from other donors' samples.

V is TRBV5-6 and J is TRBJ2-5; D is unresolved. The CDR3 covers 13 residues. The ends were cut back, 2 bases at V and 2 bases at J, with 7 bases in the middle. The germline gives CDR1 SGHDT, CDR2 YYEEEE. The CDR3 sequence: CASSFSGQETQYF. The CDR3 bases are TGTGCCAGCAGCTTTTCCGGACAAGAGACCCAGTACTTC.

The table lists this clone with a few counts. The genes are TRBV7-9 and TRBJ1-1; D remains unclear. The V and J ends lost 3 bases and 3 bases respectively, with 11 bases between them. The CDR3 runs 14 residues. Germline V gene sequence: CDR1 SEHNR, CDR2 FQNEAQ (reference sequence). The CDR3 bases are TGTGCCAGCAGCTTGCAGGCTGGGGACACTGAAGCTTTCTTT. Translated, it gives CASSLQAGDTEAFF.

This rearrangement joins TRBV27 to TRBJ2-3; a weak D match, TRBD2 (6 bases). V was cut by 2 bases and J by 6 bases, with 15 bases left in between. The CDR3 sequence is 15 residues long. CDR1 is MNHEY and CDR2 is SMNVEV in the germline V gene (reference sequence). This CDR3 is CASSLGGGGGDTQYF. In DNA, the CDR3 is TGTGCCAGCAGTTTAGGGGGAGGCGGTGGCGATACGCAGTATTTT.

V gene TRBV7-2 combines with J gene TRBJ2-2; tentative D call: TRBD1 (5 bases). Trimming pared 5 bases from V and 3 bases from J, leaving 13 bases between. This CDR3 comprises 15 residues. The germline gives CDR1 SGHTA, CDR2 FQGNSA. Here the CDR3 DNA reads TGTGCCAGCAGCATGCCGGTACAGGACACCGGGGAGCTGTTTTTT. It encodes CASSMPVQDTGELFF.

The chain recombines TRBV20-1 with TRBJ1-2; D is ambiguous. The CDR3 length is 11 residues. The germline CDR1 and CDR2 sequences are DFQATT and SNEGSKA (reference sequence). Trimming shortened V by 6 bases and J by 4 bases, and 9 bases separated the two germline ends. The CDR3 spells CSAPWGYGYTF. The DNA of the CDR3 is TGCAGTGCGCCCTGGGGCTATGGCTACACCTTC.

The rearrangement uses TRBV30 and TRBJ2-4; D assignment may be TRBD1 or TRBD2 (6 bases each). Germline V gives CDR1 GTSNPN, CDR2 SVGIG (reference sequence). This CDR3 has 17 amino acids. Trimming cost V 1 base and J 0 bases, with 16 bases left between them. CDR3 coding DNA: TGTGCCTGGAGTGGAGTCGGGGGCCTTTTAGCCAAAAACATTCAGTACTTC. Translation: CAWSGVGGLLAKNIQYF.

The chain recombines TRBV16 with TRBJ1-2, with 8 bases fitting TRBD1. Looked up from germline, CDR1 is KGHSY and CDR2 is FQNENV. The V gene end was trimmed by 1 base and the J gene end by 5 bases; junction bases not matched to a gene: 3. The CDR3 is 14 residues long. Here the CDR3 DNA reads TGTGCCAGCAGCCAATGGACAGGGAGTTATGGCTACACCTTC. It translates to CASSQWTGSYGYTF.

CDR3 DNA sequence: TGTGCCAGCTTGGGGCCGGGACAGGGCAACGAAGCTTTCTTT. Amino acids: CASLGPGQGNEAFF. The rearrangement uses TRBV11-2 and TRBJ1-1; 9 bases are a match to TRBD1. This CDR3 spans 14 amino acids. Trimming removed 8 bases from V and 8 bases from J; junction bases left unmatched: 12. In germline, CDR1 is SGHAT, CDR2 FQNNGV.

This sequence joins TRBV13 and TRBJ2-2; possibly TRBD1 for D (6 bases). CDR3 length equals 13 residues. In germline, CDR1 is PRHDT, CDR2 FYEKMQ (reference sequence). Trimming removed 4 bases from V and 6 bases from J, with 9 bases in between. The CDR3 nucleotides read TGTGCCAGCAGCTCCAGGGGAGCCGGGGAGCTGTTTTTT. This sequence encodes CASSSRGAGELFF.

The chain has TRBV2 and TRBJ2-6; maybe TRBD1 (6 bases). Germline V lookup: CDR1 SNHLY, CDR2 FYNNEI. V dropped 10 bases and J dropped 0 bases, with 10 bases sitting between them. This CDR3 is 14 amino acids long. In DNA form, the CDR3 reads TGTGCCAACGACAGGTTCTCTGGGGCCAACGTCCTGACTTTC. As protein: CANDRFSGANVLTF.

The chain is built from TRBV9 and TRBJ2-3; D might be TRBD2 (5 bases). CDR1 is SGDLS and CDR2 is YYNGEE in the germline V gene. This CDR3 contains 15 residues. Deletions cut 2 bases from V and 3 bases from J, with 13 bases between. The DNA of the CDR3 is TGTGCCAGCAGCGTTGAGATTGACTATACAGATACGCAGTATTTT. Protein product: CASSVEIDYTDTQYF.

This clone appeared a single time. V gene TRBV2 combines with J gene TRBJ2-1, with TRBD2 matching over 8 bases. CDR3 length: 16 amino acids. The V gene's germline CDR1 is SNHLY and CDR2 FYNNEI. After removal of 4 bases from V and 8 bases from J, the junction contained 13 bases not matched to a gene. The CDR3 protein is CASSVRLAGSSDEQFF. The CDR3 nucleotides are TGTGCCAGCAGTGTCCGGTTAGCGGGATCTTCGGATGAGCAGTTCTTC.

A note on this clone: Other DNA sequences of this sample code for an identical CDR3. This rearrangement joins TRBV6-5 to TRBJ1-2, with 7 bases fitting TRBD1. Germline CDR1 and CDR2: MNHEY and SVGAGI. J was trimmed by 4 bases and V by 0 bases; bases with no gene match: 2. CDR3 length: 14 residues. CDR3 sequence (DNA): TGTGCCAGCAGTTACTCAGCAGGGGGCTATGGCTACACCTTC. This translates into CASSYSAGGYGYTF.

This clone has a handful of counts. This chain's CDR3 is CASSHPGDSGATDTQYF. The CDR3 nucleotides are TGTGCCAGCAGCCACCCGGGGGATAGCGGAGCTACAGATACGCAGTATTTT. The chain recombines TRBV14 with TRBJ2-3; TRBD2 might be the D (6 bases). V was clipped by 3 bases and J by 3 bases, with 19 bases between them. Germline loops: CDR1 SGHDN, CDR2 FVKESK. This CDR3 has 17 residues.

The rearrangement links TRBV11-3 to TRBJ2-1; TRBD1 matches 9 bases. The CDR3 contains 15 residues. The germline CDR1 and CDR2 sequences are SGHNT and YENEEA. The trim removed 4 bases at V and 7 bases at J, leaving 8 bases unmatched. The CDR3 DNA reads as TGTGCCAGCAGCTCAGAGGACAGGGGTAGAAATGAGCAGTTCTTC. Its translation is CASSSEDRGRNEQFF.

The rearrangement links TRBV7-2 to TRBJ2-5, with 12 bases matching TRBD2. V gave up 1 base and J gave up 11 bases; unmatched junction bases: 2. The CDR3 has 13 residues. The germline V gene has CDR1 SGHTA and CDR2 FQGNSA. In nucleotides, the CDR3 is TGTGCCAGCAGCTTAGTCCTAGCGGGAGGGCAGTACTTC. Protein sequence: CASSLVLAGGQYF.

Only a few counts were recorded for this clone. J is TRBJ2-3 and V is TRBV30; a weak D match, TRBD2 (6 bases). The CDR3 extends over 12 amino acids. V was pared by 5 bases and J by 6 bases, with 12 bases between. Germline V lookup: CDR1 GTSNPN, CDR2 SVGIG (reference sequence). The CDR3 nucleotides are TGTGCCTGGGGGCAGGGAGGTGATACGCAGTATTTT. Its translation is CAWGQGGDTQYF.

V gene TRBV27 combines with J gene TRBJ2-2, with D unclear. Germline CDR1 reads MNHEY; CDR2 reads SMNVEV (reference sequence). The CDR3 contains 14 residues. The ends were cut back, 10 bases at V and 6 bases at J, with 18 bases in the middle. CDR3 in amino acids: CATRLGPKPGELFF. For the CDR3, the DNA is TGTGCCACGCGTCTGGGCCCCAAACCCGGGGAGCTGTTTTTT.

This clone turned up a few times. The chain uses TRBV6-5 and TRBJ1-2; D is unclear. Germline CDR1 is MNHEY and CDR2 is SVGAGI. The V and J ends lost 5 bases and 7 bases respectively, with 14 bases between them. The CDR3 loop spans 13 amino acids. In DNA form, the CDR3 reads TGTGCCAGCAGTCCAACCGGGCTGGCTGGCTACACCTTC. Encoded protein: CASSPTGLAGYTF.

In its sample, this clone was seen many times. The chain recombines TRBV30 with TRBJ1-2, with D unclear. V was cut by 0 bases and J by 5 bases, with 10 bases left in between. CDR1 is GTSNPN, CDR2 SVGIG, per germline (reference sequence). The CDR3 totals 13 residues. DNA of the CDR3: TGTGCCTGGAGTGTACAATTGGGTTATGGCTACACCTTC. Protein sequence: CAWSVQLGYGYTF.

This clone was seen just once. V usage is TRBV29-1 and J usage is TRBJ1-1; D is undetermined. The CDR3 runs 14 residues. The ends were cut back, 5 bases at V and 0 bases at J, with 13 bases in the middle. The germline V gene has CDR1 SQVTM and CDR2 ANQGSEA. The CDR3 sequence: CSVLTAYMNTEAFF. The CDR3 nucleotides read TGCAGCGTTTTAACAGCCTATATGAACACTGAAGCTTTCTTT.

In this sample, this clone turned up a few times. The chain has TRBV4-1 and TRBJ1-1; D not certain. The V gene's germline CDR1 is MGHRA and CDR2 YSYEKL. V lost 5 bases to trimming and J lost 5 bases, with 12 bases between them. The length of the CDR3 is 13 residues. DNA of the CDR3: TGCGCCAGCAGCAACCTCGCGACTACTGAAGCTTTCTTT. It translates to CASSNLATTEAFF.

The genes are TRBV6-4 and TRBJ2-1; TRBD2 matches at 10 bases. This CDR3 is built from 14 residues. Germline V CDR1 and CDR2: MRHNA, SNTAGT. The trim removed 3 bases at V and 9 bases at J, leaving 5 bases unmatched. The CDR3 DNA sequence: TGTGCCAGCAGTGAAGCTAGCGGGAGTAGTGAGCAGTTCTTC. It encodes CASSEASGSSEQFF.

The genes are TRBV29-1 and TRBJ2-3; D is perhaps TRBD1 (6 bases). The CDR3 contains 13 residues. From germline, CDR1 is SQVTM and CDR2 ANQGSEA. V was clipped by 6 bases and J by 4 bases, with 14 bases between them. CDR3 bases: TGCAGCGTGGACAGTGGTATTGCAGATACGCAGTATTTT. Translated: CSVDSGIADTQYF.

J is TRBJ1-2 and V is TRBV4-3; D is perhaps TRBD1 (6 bases). CDR1 and CDR2 from the germline V gene are LGHNA and YSLEER. V lost 4 bases and J 4 bases, leaving 13 bases between the germline ends. This CDR3 contains 14 residues. CDR3 nucleotides: TGCGCCAGCAGCCGTACAGGGTTGGGCTATGGCTACACCTTC. Its protein is CASSRTGLGYGYTF.

This rearrangement joins TRBV25-1 to TRBJ1-4; 7 bases map to TRBD1. The V and J ends lost 1 base and 6 bases, in that order; junction bases with no gene match: 8. This CDR3 has 16 amino acids. The germline V gene encodes CDR1 MGHDK and CDR2 SYGVNS. CDR3 sequence reads: CASSEWQTGKDEKLFF. CDR3 sequence (DNA): TGTGCCAGCAGTGAATGGCAGACAGGGAAGGATGAAAAACTGTTTTTT.